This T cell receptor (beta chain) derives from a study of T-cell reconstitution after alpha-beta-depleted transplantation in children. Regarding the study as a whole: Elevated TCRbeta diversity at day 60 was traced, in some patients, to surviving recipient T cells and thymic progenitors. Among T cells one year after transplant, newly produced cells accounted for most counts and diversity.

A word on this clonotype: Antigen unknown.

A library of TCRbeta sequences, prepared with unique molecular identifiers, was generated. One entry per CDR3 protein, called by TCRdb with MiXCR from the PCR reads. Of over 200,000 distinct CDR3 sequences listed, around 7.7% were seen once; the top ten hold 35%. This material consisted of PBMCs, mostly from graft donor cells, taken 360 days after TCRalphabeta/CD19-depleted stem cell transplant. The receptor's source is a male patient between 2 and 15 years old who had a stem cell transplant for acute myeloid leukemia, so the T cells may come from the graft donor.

The CDR3 reads CASSLGQGAFF. The CDR3 bases are TGTGCCAGCAGTTTGGGACAGGGGGCTTTCTTT. The J gene is TRBJ1-1, the V gene TRBV12-3 or TRBV12-4; 10 nucleotides match TRBD1. V lost 3 bases and J lost 11; bases outside the gene matches: 0. The CDR3 extends over 11 amino acids.